This T cell receptor beta chain was captured by sequencing in a study of cytomegalovirus exposure and HLA in healthy donors. Study-wide findings and caveats: Most TCRs appeared rarely, but some public TCRs recurred in many donors. Sequencing artifact likely explains a cluster of highly shared sequence variants.

In regard to this clone: Its antigen is unknown.

Vbeta (60) and Jbeta (13) primers were used in the PCR. The data were produced by immunoSEQ multiplex PCR, yet TCRdb's version contains in-frame clones alone and is incomplete. This sample yields roughly 190,000 clones, of which around 83% are seen a single time; roughly 1.1% belongs to the top ten. The CDR3 spans 14 residues. Trimming at V came to 4 bases and at J to 8 bases, leaving 10 bases not matched to a gene. Germline-derived CDR1 and CDR2 are SNHLY and FYNNEI. The source of this sequence is a woman in her forties in good health and CMV-seronegative. The sample was PBMCs. V usage is TRBV2 and J usage is TRBJ1-2; 7 bases align to TRBD1. In DNA, the CDR3 is TGTGCCAGCAGTGCGCAAACCTCAGGGGGAGGCTACACCTTC. Amino acids: CASSAQTSGGGYTF.